This TCR beta chain was profiled in a study of cytomegalovirus exposure and HLA in healthy donors. Study at large: An early release of data contained 80 million to 85 million unique TCRs, which came from HLA-typed donors. Study-wide results and limits: Reports state that TCR beta sequences accurately predicted most subjects' HLA-A and HLA-B alleles.

Looked up from germline, CDR1 is LNHNV and CDR2 is YYDKDF (reference sequence). The CDR3 sequence is 15 residues long. The ends lost 1 base at V and 5 bases at J; junction bases unmatched: 4. 60 Vbeta and 13 Jbeta primers were used in PCR. Study processing details: Later, some 75 million unique TCR beta chains were counted in an analysis, and approximately 10 million of them were shared. Method: immunoSEQ multiplex PCR; TCRdb's copy keeps in-frame clones and lacks some. The V and J calls and the clone size are those of that table, but D and trimming were determined from the DNA. The sample totals 96,000 or so clones. About this clone itself: Its antigen is not identified.

The chain couples TRBV15 to TRBJ1-2, with 10 positions matching TRBD1. Sequencing was done on a sample of PBMCs. This receptor was identified in a girl between 10 and 17 years old in good health and CMV-seropositive. CDR3: CATSRGQGAQYGYTF. DNA of the CDR3: TGTGCCACCAGCAGAGGACAGGGGGCTCAATATGGCTACACCTTC.